This T cell receptor beta chain was profiled in a study of CD8+CD57+ T cells in acquired aplastic anemia. At the level of the study: DNA from sorted CD4+ and CD8+ cells averaged approximately 3.2 ug. On average, healthy donors gave about 10.8 million reads for CD4+ cells. Notes on the study in general: Controls did not differ significantly from patients in CD8+ Simpson's diversity. Found in both controls and patients were approximately 31 CD8+ CDR3 sequences.

CDR3 size: 12 residues. Per germline, CDR1 SNHLY and CDR2 FYNNEI. As for this clonotype: Its target is not known. One end of the junction varies from germline; a read error may be responsible.

According to the study, genomic DNA was the template for TCR beta VDJ and CDR3 profiling. TCRdb re-called the reads through MiXCR, storing one row per CDR3 protein. The sample holds fewer than 150,000 distinct CDR3 sequences, 48% seen once. V gene TRBV2 combines with J gene TRBJ2-3; D might be TRBD1 (5 bases). The source of this sequence is a human donor in good health, serving as a control. The sample was sorted CD4+, CD8+, or CD8+CD57+ T cells (not recorded which) from PBMCs. The CDR3 is CASSWGADTQYF. CDR3 DNA sequence: TGCGCCAGCAGCTGGGGCGCAGATACGCAGTATTTT.